This TCR beta chain was profiled in a study of shared T cell receptors in the human thymus. After removal of 0 bases from V and 0 bases from J, the junction contained 1 base not matched to a gene. CDR1 is MNHEY and CDR2 is SVGAGI in the germline V gene. The CDR3 runs to 16 residues. The table came from immunoSEQ multiplex PCR; TCRdb's copy has only in-frame clones and leaves some out. Among a few hundred thousand clones listed, 85% to 95% were seen once. The chain carries TRBV6-5 and TRBJ1-2, with 10 bases lining up with TRBD1. The receptor was derived from a human donor. Sequencing used thymocytes. The CDR3 nucleotides are TGTGCCAGCAGTTACTCGGGGACAGGGGCTAACTATGGCTACACCTTC. As protein: CASSYSGTGANYGYTF.